The T cell receptor (beta chain) described here comes from a study of OX40 agonist ivuxolimab in advanced cancers. Notes on this clone: Its antigen is not identified.

Libraries were prepared by immunoSEQ multiplex PCR; TCRdb keeps only in-frame clonotypes and omits some of them. The sample lists around 1,700 clones, 70% to 75% occurring once. Germline V gene data show CDR1 as MNHNS and CDR2 as SASEGT. The CDR3 sequence is 13 residues long. Trimming cost V 7 bases and J 2 bases; bases outside gene matches: 5. Study results and caveats: Partial responders receiving 0.1-3.0 mg/kg showed among the lowest clonal expansion. Clones of CD4+ and CD8+ blood T cells grew by week 6 at doses of 0.1 to 3.0 mg/kg.

This clonotype was sampled from an adult with an advanced solid tumor such as melanoma, head and neck, liver or kidney cancer. The chain links TRBV6-1 to TRBJ2-7; 7 bases agree with TRBD1. Sample: CD4+ or CD8+ T cells sorted from blood, taken in a trial of the OX40 agonist ivuxolimab. The CDR3 nucleotides are TGTGCCAGCATTCCAGGGGGACCCTACGAGCAGTACTTC. Translated, it gives CASIPGGPYEQYF.